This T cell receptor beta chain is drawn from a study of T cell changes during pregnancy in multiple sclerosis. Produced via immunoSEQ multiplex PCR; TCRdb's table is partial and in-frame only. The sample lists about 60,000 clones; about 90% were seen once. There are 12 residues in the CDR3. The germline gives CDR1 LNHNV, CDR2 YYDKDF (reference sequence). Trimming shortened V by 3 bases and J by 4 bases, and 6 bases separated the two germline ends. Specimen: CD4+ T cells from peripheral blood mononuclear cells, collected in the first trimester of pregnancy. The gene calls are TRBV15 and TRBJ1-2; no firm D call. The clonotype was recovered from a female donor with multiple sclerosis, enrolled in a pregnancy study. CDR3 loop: CATSRESYGYTF. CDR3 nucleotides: TGTGCCACCAGCAGGGAGTCCTATGGCTACACCTTC.